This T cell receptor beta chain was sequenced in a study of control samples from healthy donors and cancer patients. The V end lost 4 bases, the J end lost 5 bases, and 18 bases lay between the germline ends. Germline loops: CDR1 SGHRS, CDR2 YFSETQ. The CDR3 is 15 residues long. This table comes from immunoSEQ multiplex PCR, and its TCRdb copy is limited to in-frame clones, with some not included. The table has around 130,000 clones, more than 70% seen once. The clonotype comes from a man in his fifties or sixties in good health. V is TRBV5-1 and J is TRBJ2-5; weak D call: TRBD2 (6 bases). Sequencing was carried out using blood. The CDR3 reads CASSQGITSWETQYF. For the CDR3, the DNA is TGCGCCAGCAGCCAAGGTATAACTAGCTGGGAGACCCAGTACTTC.